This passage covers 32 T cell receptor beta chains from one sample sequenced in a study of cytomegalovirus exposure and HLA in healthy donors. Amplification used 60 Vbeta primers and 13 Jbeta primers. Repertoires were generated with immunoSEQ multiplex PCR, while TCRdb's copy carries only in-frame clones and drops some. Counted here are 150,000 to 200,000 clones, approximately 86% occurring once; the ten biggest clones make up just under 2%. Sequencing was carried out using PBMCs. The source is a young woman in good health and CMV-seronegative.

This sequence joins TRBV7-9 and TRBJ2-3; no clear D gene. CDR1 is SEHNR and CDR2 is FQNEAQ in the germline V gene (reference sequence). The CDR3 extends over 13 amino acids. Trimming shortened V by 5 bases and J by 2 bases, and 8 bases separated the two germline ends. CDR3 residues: CASSPVSTDTQYF. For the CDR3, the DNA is TGTGCCAGCAGCCCTGTATCCACAGATACGCAGTATTTT.

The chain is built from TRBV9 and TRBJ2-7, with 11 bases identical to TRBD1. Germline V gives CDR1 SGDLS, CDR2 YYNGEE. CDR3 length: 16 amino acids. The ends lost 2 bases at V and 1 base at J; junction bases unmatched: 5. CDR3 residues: CASSVSGTGGSYEQYF. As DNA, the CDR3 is TGTGCCAGCAGCGTTTCCGGGACAGGGGGGTCCTACGAGCAGTACTTC.

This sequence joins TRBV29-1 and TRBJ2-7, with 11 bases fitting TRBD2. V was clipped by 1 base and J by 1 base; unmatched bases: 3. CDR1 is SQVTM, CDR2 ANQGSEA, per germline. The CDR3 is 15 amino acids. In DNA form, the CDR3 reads TGCAGCGTTGAAGCCCTAGCGGGAGGATCCTACGAGCAGTACTTC. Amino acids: CSVEALAGGSYEQYF.

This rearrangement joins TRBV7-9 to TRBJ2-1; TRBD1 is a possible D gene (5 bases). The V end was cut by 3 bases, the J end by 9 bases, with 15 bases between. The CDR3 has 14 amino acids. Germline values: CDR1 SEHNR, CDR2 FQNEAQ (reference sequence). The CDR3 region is CASSFGAPALEQFF. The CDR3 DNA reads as TGTGCCAGCAGCTTTGGGGCTCCCGCCCTTGAGCAGTTCTTC.

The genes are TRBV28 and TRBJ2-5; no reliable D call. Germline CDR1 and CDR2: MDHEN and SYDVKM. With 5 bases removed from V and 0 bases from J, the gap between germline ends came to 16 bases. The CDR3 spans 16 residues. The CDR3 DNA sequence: TGTGCCAGCAGTCCAATGCGGTTGTCCAACCAAGAGACCCAGTACTTC. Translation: CASSPMRLSNQETQYF.

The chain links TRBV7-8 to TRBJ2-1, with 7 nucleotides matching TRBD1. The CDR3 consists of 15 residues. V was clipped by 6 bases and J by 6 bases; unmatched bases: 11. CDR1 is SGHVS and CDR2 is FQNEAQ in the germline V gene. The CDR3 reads CASSYNSGQANEQFF. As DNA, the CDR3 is TGTGCCAGCAGTTATAACAGTGGACAGGCCAATGAGCAGTTCTTC.

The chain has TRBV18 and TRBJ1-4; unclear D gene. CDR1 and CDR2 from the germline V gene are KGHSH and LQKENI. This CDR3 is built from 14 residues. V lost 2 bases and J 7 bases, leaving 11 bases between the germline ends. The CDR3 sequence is CASSPIPEAEKLFF. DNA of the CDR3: TGTGCCAGCTCACCAATACCGGAGGCTGAAAAACTGTTTTTT.

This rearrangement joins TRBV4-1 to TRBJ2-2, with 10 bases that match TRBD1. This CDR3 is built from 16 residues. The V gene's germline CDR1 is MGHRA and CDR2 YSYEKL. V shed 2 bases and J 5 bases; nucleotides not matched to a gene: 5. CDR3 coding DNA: TGCGCCAGCAGCCAACCGGGACAGGGGAGGACCGGGGAGCTGTTTTTT. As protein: CASSQPGQGRTGELFF.

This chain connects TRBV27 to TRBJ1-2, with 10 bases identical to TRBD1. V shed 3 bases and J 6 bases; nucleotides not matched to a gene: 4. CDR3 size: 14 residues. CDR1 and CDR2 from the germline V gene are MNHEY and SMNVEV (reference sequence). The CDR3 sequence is CASSLTGGYDGYTF. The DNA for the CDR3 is TGTGCCAGCAGTTTGACAGGGGGCTATGATGGCTACACCTTC.

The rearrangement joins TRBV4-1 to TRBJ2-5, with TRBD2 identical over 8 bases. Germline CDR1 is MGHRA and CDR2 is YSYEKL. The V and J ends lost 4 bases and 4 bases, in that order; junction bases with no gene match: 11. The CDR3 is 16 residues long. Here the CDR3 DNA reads TGCGCCAGCAGCCCCGGGCGGGGGGCCGAAAGAGAGACCCAGTACTTC. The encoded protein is CASSPGRGAERETQYF.

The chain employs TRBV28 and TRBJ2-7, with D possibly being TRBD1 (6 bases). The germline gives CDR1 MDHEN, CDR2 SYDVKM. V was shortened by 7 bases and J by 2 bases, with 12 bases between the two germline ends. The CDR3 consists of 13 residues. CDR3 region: CASTGTNTYEQYF. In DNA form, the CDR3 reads TGTGCCAGCACTGGGACAAACACCTACGAGCAGTACTTC.

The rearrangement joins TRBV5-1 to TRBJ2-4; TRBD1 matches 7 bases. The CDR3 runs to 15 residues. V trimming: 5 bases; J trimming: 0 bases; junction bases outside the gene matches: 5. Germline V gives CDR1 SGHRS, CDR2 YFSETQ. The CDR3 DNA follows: TGCGCCAGCAGAACCGGGACAGAAGCCAAAAACATTCAGTACTTC. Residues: CASRTGTEAKNIQYF.

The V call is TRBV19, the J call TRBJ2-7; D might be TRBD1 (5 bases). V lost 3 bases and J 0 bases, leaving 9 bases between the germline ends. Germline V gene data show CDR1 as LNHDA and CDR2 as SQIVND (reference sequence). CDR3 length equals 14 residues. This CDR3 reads CASSIVGDSYEQYF. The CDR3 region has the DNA TGTGCCAGTAGTATTGTAGGGGACTCCTACGAGCAGTACTTC.

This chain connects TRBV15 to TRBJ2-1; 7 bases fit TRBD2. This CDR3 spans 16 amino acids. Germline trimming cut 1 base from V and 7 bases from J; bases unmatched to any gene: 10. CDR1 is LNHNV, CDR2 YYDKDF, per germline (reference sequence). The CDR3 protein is CATSRGIGTIGNEQFF. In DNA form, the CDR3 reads TGTGCCACCAGCAGAGGTATCGGGACTATAGGGAATGAGCAGTTCTTC.

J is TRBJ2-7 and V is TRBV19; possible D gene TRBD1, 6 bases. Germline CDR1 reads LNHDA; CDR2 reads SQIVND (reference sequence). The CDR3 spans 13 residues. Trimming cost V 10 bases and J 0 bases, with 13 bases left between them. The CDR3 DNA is TGTGCCACCTCGACAGGCCCCTCCTACGAGCAGTACTTC. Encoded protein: CATSTGPSYEQYF.

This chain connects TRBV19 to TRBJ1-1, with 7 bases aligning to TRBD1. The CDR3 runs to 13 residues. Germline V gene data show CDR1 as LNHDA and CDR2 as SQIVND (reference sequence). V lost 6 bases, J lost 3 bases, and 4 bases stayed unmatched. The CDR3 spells CASSYTGDTEAFF. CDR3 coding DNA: TGTGCCAGTAGCTATACAGGGGACACTGAAGCTTTCTTT.

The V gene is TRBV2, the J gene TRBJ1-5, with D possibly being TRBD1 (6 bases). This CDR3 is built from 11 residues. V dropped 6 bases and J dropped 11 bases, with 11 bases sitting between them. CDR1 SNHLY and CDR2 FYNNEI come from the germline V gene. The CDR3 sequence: CASSEQGSQHF. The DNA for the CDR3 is TGTGCCAGCAGCGAACAGGGTTCCCAGCATTTT.

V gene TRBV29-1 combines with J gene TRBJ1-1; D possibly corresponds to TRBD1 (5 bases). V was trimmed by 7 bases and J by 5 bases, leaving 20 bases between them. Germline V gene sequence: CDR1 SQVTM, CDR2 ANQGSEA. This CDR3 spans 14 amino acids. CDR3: CSATQGGEETEAFF. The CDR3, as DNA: TGCAGCGCCACTCAGGGAGGGGAGGAGACTGAAGCTTTCTTT.

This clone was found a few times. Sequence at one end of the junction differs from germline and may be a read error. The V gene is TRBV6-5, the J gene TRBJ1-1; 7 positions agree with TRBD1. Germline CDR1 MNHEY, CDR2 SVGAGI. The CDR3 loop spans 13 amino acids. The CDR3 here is CASSGQVKTEAFF. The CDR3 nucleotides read TGTGCCAGCAGCGGACAGGTGAAGACTGAAGCTTTCTTT.

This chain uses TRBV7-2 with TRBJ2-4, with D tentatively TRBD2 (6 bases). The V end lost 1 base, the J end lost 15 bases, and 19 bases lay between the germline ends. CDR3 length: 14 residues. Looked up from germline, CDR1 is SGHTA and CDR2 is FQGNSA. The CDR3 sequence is CASSLDGTAWGGYF. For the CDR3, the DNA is TGTGCCAGCAGCTTAGACGGGACTGCCTGGGGAGGGTACTTC.

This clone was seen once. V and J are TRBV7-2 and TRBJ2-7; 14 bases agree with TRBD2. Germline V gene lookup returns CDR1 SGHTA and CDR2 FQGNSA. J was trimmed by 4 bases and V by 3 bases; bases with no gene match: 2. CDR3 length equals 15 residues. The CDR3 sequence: CASSLGLAGEYEQYF. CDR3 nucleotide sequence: TGTGCCAGCAGCTTGGGACTAGCGGGGGAGTACGAGCAGTACTTC. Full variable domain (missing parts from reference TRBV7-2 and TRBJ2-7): GAGVSQSPSNKVTEKGKDVELRCDPISGHTALYWYRQSLGQGLEFLIYFQGNSAPDKSGLPSDRFSAERTGGSVSTLTIQRTQQEDSAVYLCASSLGLAGEYEQYFGPGTRLTVT.

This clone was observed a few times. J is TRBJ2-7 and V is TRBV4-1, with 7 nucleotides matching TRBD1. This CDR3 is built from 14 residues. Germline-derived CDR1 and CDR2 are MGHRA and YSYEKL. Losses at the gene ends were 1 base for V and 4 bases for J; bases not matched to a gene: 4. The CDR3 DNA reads TGCGCCAGCAGCCAAGGACTACAGGGGTACGAGCAGTACTTC. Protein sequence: CASSQGLQGYEQYF.

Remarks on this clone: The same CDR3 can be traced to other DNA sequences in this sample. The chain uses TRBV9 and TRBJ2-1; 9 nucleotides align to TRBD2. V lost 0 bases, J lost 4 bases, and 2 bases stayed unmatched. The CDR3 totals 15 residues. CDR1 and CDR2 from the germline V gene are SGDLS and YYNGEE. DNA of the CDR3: TGTGCCAGCAGCGTAGTAGCGGGGGCTTACAATGAGCAGTTCTTC. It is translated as CASSVVAGAYNEQFF. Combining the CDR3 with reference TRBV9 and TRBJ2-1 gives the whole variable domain DSGVTQTPKHLITATGQRVTLRCSPRSGDLSVYWYQQSLDQGLQFLIQYYNGEERAKGNILERFSAQQFPDLHSELNLSSLELGDSALYFCASSVVAGAYNEQFFGPGTRLTVL.

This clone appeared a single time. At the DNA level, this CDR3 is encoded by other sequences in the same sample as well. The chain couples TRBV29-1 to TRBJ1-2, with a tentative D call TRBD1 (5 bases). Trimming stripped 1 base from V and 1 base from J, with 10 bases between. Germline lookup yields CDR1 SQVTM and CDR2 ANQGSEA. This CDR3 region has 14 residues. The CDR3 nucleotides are TGCAGCGTTGAAGGGAGGGGCCGTAACTATGGCTACACCTTC. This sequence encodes CSVEGRGRNYGYTF.

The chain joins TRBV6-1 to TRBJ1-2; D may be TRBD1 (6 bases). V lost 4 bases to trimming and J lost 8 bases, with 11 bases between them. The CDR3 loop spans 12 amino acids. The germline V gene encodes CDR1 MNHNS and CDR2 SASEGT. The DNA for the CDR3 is TGTGCCAGCAGTGCAGGGGAGGGCGGCTACACCTTC. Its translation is CASSAGEGGYTF.

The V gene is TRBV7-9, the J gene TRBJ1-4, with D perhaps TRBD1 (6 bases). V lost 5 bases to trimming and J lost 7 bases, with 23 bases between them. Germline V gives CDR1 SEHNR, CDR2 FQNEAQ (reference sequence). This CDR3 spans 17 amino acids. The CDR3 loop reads CASSPEIYREGGEKLFF. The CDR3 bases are TGTGCCAGCAGCCCAGAAATATACAGGGAGGGTGGTGAAAAACTGTTTTTT.

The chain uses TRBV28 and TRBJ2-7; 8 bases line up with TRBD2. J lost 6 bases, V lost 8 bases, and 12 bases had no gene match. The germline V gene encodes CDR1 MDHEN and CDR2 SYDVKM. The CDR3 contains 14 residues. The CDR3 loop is CASGTGTRNAEQYF. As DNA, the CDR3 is TGTGCCAGCGGAACCGGGACTAGAAATGCCGAGCAGTACTTC.

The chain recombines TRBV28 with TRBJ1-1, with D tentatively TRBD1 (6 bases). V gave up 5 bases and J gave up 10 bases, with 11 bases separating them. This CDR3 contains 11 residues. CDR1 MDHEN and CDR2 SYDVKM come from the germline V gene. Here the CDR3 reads CASSPGDGAFF. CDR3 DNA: TGTGCCAGCAGTCCAGGGGATGGAGCTTTCTTT. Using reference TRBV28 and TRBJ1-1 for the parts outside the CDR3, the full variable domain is DVKVTQSSRYLVKRTGEKVFLECVQDMDHENMFWYRQDPGLGLRLIYFSYDVKMKEKGDIPEGYSVSREKKERFSLILESASTNQTSMYLCASSPGDGAFFGQGTRLTVV.

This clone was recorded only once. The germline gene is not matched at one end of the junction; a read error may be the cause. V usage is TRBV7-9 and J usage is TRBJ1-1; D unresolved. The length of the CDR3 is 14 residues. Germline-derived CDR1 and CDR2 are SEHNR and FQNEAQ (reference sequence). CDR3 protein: CSSSLGGVNTEAFF. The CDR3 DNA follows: TGTTCCAGCAGCTTAGGTGGAGTGAACACTGAAGCTTTCTTT.

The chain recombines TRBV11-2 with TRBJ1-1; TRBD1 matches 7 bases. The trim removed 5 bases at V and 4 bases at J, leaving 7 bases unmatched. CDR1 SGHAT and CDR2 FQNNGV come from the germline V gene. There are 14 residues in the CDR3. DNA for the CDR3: TGTGCCAGCAGCCAACAGGGGTCGAGCACTGAAGCTTTCTTT. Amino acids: CASSQQGSSTEAFF.

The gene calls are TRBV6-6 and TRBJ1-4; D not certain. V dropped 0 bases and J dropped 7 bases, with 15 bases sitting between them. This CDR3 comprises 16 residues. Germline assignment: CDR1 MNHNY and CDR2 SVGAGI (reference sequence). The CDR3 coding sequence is TGTGCCAGCAGTTACTCCCGGGAGCCCAATCGTGAAAAACTGTTTTTT. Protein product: CASSYSREPNREKLFF.

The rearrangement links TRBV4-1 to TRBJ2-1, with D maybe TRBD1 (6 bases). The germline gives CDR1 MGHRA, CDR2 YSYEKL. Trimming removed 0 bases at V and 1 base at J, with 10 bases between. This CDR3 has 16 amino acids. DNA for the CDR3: TGCGCCAGCAGCCAAGAAGGGGGAAGGTCCTACAATGAGCAGTTCTTC. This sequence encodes CASSQEGGRSYNEQFF.